This T cell receptor beta chain was profiled in a study of CD8+CD57+ T cells in acquired aplastic anemia. Patients chosen for sequencing had shown CD8+CD57+ cell expansion by flow cytometry. The use of genomic DNA as template underpinned the TCR beta VDJ and CDR3 profiling. TCRdb reprocessed the reads via MiXCR and lists one record per CDR3 protein. This sample yields 200,000 or so distinct CDR3 sequences, of which 55% to 65% are seen a single time; around three fifths belongs to the top ten. The CDR3 is 13 amino acids. CDR1 DFQATT and CDR2 SNEGSKA come from the germline V gene (reference sequence). Sequencing used sorted CD4+, CD8+, or CD8+CD57+ T cells (not recorded which) from PBMCs. The chain recombines TRBV20-1 with TRBJ2-3; TRBD2 agrees at 8 bases. This TCR came from a human donor with aplastic anemia. The CDR3 region is CNAPGGGEEAQYF. DNA of the CDR3: TGCAATGCCCCCGGGGGGGGGGAGGAAGCGCAGTATTTT.